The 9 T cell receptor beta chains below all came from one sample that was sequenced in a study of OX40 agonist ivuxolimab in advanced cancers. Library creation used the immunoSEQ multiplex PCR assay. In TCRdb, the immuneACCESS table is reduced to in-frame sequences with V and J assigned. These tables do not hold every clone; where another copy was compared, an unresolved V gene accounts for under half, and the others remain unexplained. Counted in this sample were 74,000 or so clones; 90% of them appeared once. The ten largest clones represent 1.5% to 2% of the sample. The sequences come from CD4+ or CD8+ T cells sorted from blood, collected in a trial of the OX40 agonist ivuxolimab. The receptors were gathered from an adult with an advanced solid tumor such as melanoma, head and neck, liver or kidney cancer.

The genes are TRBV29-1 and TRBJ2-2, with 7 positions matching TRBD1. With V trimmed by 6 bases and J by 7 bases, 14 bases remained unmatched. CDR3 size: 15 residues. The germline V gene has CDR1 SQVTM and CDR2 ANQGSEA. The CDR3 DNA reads TGCAGCGTCTACAGGGGCTCGGGAATAAGCGGGGAGCTGTTTTTT. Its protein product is CSVYRGSGISGELFF.

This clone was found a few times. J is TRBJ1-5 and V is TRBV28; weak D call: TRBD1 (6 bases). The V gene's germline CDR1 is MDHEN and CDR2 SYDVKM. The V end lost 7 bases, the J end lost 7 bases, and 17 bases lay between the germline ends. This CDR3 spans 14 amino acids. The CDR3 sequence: CASTEQGSGQPQHF. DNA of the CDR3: TGTGCCAGCACGGAACAGGGTTCCGGACAGCCCCAGCATTTT.

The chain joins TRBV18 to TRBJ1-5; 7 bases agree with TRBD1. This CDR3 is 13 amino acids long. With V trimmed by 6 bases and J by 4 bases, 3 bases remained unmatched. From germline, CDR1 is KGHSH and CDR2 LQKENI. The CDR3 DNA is TGTGCCAGCTCGGAGACAGGGAATCAGCCCCAGCATTTT. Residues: CASSETGNQPQHF.

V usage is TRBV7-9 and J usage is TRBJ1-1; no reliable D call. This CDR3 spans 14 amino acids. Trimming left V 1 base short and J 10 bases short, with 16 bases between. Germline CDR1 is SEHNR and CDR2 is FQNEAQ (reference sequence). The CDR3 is CASSLVPEHHRAFF. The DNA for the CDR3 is TGTGCCAGCAGCTTAGTACCTGAGCACCACCGAGCTTTCTTT.

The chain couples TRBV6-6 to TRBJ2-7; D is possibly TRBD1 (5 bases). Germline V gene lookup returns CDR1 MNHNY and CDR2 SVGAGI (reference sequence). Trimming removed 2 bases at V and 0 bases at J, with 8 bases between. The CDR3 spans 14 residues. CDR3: CASSYPTVSYEQYF. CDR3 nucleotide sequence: TGTGCCAGCAGTTACCCGACAGTCTCCTACGAGCAGTACTTC.

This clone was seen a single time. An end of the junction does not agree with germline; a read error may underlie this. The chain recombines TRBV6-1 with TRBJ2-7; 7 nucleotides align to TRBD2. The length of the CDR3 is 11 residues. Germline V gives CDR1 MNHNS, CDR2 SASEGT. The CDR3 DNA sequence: TGCACTGGCGGGAGTTCCTACGAGCAGTACTTC. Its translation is CTGGSSYEQYF.

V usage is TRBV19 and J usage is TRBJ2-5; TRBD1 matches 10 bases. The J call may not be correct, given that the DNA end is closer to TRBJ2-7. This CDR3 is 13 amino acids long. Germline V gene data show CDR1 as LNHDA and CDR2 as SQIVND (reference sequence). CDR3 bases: TGTGCCAGCGGGACAGGGGTAAGCTACGAGCAGTACTTC. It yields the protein CASGTGVSYEQYF.

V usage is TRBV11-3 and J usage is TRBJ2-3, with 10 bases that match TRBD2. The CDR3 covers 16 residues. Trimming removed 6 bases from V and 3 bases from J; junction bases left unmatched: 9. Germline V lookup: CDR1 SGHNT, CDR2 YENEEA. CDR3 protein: CASSPFSGGITDTQYF. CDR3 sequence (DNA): TGTGCCAGCAGTCCCTTTAGCGGGGGGATTACAGATACGCAGTATTTT.

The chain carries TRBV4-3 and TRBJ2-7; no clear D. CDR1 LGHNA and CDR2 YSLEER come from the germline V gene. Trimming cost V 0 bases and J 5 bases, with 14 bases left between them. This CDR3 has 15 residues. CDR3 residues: CASSQDLVQRDEQYF. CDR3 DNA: TGCGCCAGCAGCCAAGATCTAGTACAGCGCGACGAGCAGTACTTC.